This T cell receptor beta chain was sequenced during a study of a mutant IDH1 vaccine in newly diagnosed glioma. Comment on this clone: No antigen is known for it.

Produced via immunoSEQ multiplex PCR; TCRdb's table is partial and in-frame only. The sample shows around 52,000 clones, around four fifths of them seen only once. The time point was: week 5, during vaccination. In the vaccine, a single dose held 300 ug of the mutant IDH1 20-mer peptide, along with topical imiquimod. The clonotype was recovered from a woman in her thirties or forties with glioma. This sample comprised PBMCs, obtained from a glioma patient whose treatment included an IDH1 peptide vaccine.

The chain's CDR3 is CATSRDLGETQYF. The CDR3 DNA is TGTGCCACCAGCAGAGATTTGGGCGAGACCCAGTACTTC. This chain joins TRBV15 and TRBJ2-5; D is unresolved. Germline CDR1 reads LNHNV; CDR2 reads YYDKDF (reference sequence). This CDR3 is 13 amino acids long. V gave up 0 bases and J gave up 5 bases, with 7 bases separating them.